Below, 26 T cell receptor beta chains from the same sample are listed, as sequenced in a study of T cell changes during pregnancy in multiple sclerosis. Measured with immunoSEQ multiplex PCR; TCRdb has only the in-frame clones, and not every one. In the table there are fewer than 80,000 clones, approximately 92% of which are singletons. The source material was peripheral blood, sampled in the third trimester of pregnancy. These receptors originate from a female donor in good health, enrolled as a control in a pregnancy study.

The CDR3 nucleotides read TGCGCCAGCAGACCCTCCGGTCCGACGAGAGGCGAGCAGTACTTC. Its translation is CASRPSGPTRGEQYF. The chain employs TRBV5-1 and TRBJ2-7; unclear D gene. The germline V and J ends were trimmed by 5 bases and 6 bases, with 21 bases remaining between them. The germline gives CDR1 SGHRS, CDR2 YFSETQ. The CDR3 has 15 residues. Complete variable domain (other parts from reference TRBV5-1 and TRBJ2-7): KAGVTQTPRYLIKTRGQQVTLSCSPISGHRSVSWYQQTPGQGLQFLFEYFSETQRNKGNFPGRFSGRQFSNSRSEMNVSTLELGDSALYLCASRPSGPTRGEQYFGPGTRLTVT.

This chain's CDR3 is CAISESRQGATYEQYF. CDR3 DNA sequence: TGTGCCATCAGTGAGTCTCGACAGGGGGCAACCTACGAGCAGTACTTC. The chain combines TRBV10-3 with TRBJ2-7; 10 bases are shared with TRBD1. V lost 0 bases and J lost 2; bases outside the gene matches: 4. Germline V gives CDR1 ENHRY, CDR2 SYGVKD. There are 16 residues in the CDR3.

The chain's CDR3 is CASSFRGQGQPQHF. In nucleotides, the CDR3 is TGTGCCAGCAGCTTCAGGGGGCAGGGTCAGCCCCAGCATTTT. The V and J genes are TRBV7-9 and TRBJ1-5; 8 bases are a match to TRBD1. Germline lookup yields CDR1 SEHNR and CDR2 FQNEAQ (reference sequence). There are 14 residues in the CDR3. V trimming: 3 bases; J trimming: 6 bases; junction bases outside the gene matches: 4.

The chain uses TRBV5-1 and TRBJ2-2, with 8 bases fitting TRBD1. This CDR3 spans 14 amino acids. Trimming took 5 bases from V and 2 from J; bases not matched to a gene: 2. Germline V gene lookup returns CDR1 SGHRS and CDR2 YFSETQ. The CDR3 nucleotides read TGCGCCAGCAGGGGACAGGTTAACACCGGGGAGCTGTTTTTT. Its protein product is CASRGQVNTGELFF.

This clone was detected only a few times. V usage is TRBV4-2 and J usage is TRBJ1-1, with D possibly being TRBD1 (6 bases). This CDR3 has 15 amino acids. Deletions cut 3 bases from V and 8 bases from J, with 19 bases between. In germline, CDR1 is LGHNA, CDR2 YNFKEQ. CDR3 nucleotides: TGTGCCAGCAGCCATAAAAGGGGGTCTATTGAGGAAGCTTTCTTT. Its protein product is CASSHKRGSIEEAFF.

CDR3 loop: CASSLPGEHNEQFF. In DNA form, the CDR3 reads TGTGCCAGCAGCTTGCCAGGGGAACACAATGAGCAGTTCTTC. The genes are TRBV5-4 and TRBJ2-1, with D perhaps matching TRBD1 (6 bases). CDR3 length: 14 amino acids. Per the germline V gene, CDR1 is SGHNT and CDR2 is YYREEE (reference sequence). Deletions cut 1 base from V and 5 bases from J, with 10 bases between.

The V call is TRBV11-3, the J call TRBJ2-6, with TRBD1 as a possible D gene (6 bases). With 4 bases removed from V and 3 bases from J, the gap between germline ends came to 10 bases. The germline V gene encodes CDR1 SGHNT and CDR2 YENEEA. The CDR3 is made up of 15 amino acids. The CDR3 DNA is TGTGCCAGCAGCTCAACAGGGAGTGGGGCCAACGTCCTGACTTTC. Its translation: CASSSTGSGANVLTF.

The chain has TRBV9 and TRBJ2-3; 8 bases are shared with TRBD2. CDR3 length equals 16 residues. Trimming cost V 1 base and J 6 bases; bases outside gene matches: 10. Germline CDR1 reads SGDLS; CDR2 reads YYNGEE. For the CDR3, the DNA is TGTGCCAGCAGCGTATCCGGGCGGGGGGAGACCGATACGCAGTATTTT. Translated: CASSVSGRGETDTQYF.

V gene TRBV10-3 combines with J gene TRBJ2-3; 8 bases agree with TRBD2. V lost 6 bases and J lost 3; bases outside the gene matches: 8. CDR1 ENHRY and CDR2 SYGVKD come from the germline V gene. CDR3 size: 15 residues. DNA of the CDR3: TGTGCCATCAGCGACGCGCGGGAGGAAACAGATACGCAGTATTTT. Translation gives CAISDAREETDTQYF.

V and J are TRBV19 and TRBJ2-3; 9 bases map to TRBD1. The CDR3 covers 15 residues. The ends lost 7 bases at V and 5 bases at J; junction bases unmatched: 10. CDR1 and CDR2 from the germline V gene are LNHDA and SQIVND (reference sequence). CDR3 protein: CASNRRDRAEDTQYF. The CDR3 nucleotides read TGTGCCAGTAATCGGCGGGACAGGGCTGAAGATACGCAGTATTTT.

The V gene is TRBV27, the J gene TRBJ1-1; 9 positions agree with TRBD1. CDR3 size: 14 residues. CDR1 and CDR2 from the germline V gene are MNHEY and SMNVEV (reference sequence). V gave up 6 bases and J gave up 3 bases; unmatched junction bases: 5. The CDR3 sequence: CASSPGQGYTEAFF. DNA of the CDR3: TGTGCCAGCAGCCCGGGACAGGGATACACTGAAGCTTTCTTT.

V usage is TRBV18 and J usage is TRBJ2-7; D is perhaps TRBD1 (5 bases). Germline assignment: CDR1 KGHSH and CDR2 LQKENI. This CDR3 has 14 amino acids. V lost 3 bases and J lost 2, with 11 bases in between. CDR3 residues: CASSPSLGPYEQYF. The CDR3 nucleotides are TGTGCCAGCTCACCTTCATTGGGGCCCTACGAGCAGTACTTC. Variable domain in full (rest from reference TRBV18 and TRBJ2-7): NAGVMQNPRHLVRRRGQEARLRCSPMKGHSHVYWYRQLPEEGLKFMVYLQKENIIDESGMPKERFSAEFPKEGPSILRIQQVVRGDSAAYFCASSPSLGPYEQYFGPGTRLTVT.

The CDR3 loop is CASSRLRSTGELFF. CDR3 sequence (DNA): TGCGCCAGCAGCAGACTAAGGAGCACCGGGGAGCTGTTTTTT. This chain uses TRBV5-1 with TRBJ2-2; maybe TRBD2 (5 bases). V was shortened by 4 bases and J by 4 bases, with 11 bases between the two germline ends. CDR3 size: 14 residues. Germline V CDR1 and CDR2: SGHRS, YFSETQ.

The rearrangement uses TRBV11-1 and TRBJ2-2, with a weak D call TRBD1 (6 bases). V lost 2 bases to trimming and J lost 3 bases, with 16 bases between them. CDR1 is SGHAT and CDR2 is FQDESV in the germline V gene (reference sequence). The CDR3 sequence is 17 residues long. Here the CDR3 DNA reads TGTGCCAGCAGCTTAAGTTTAGGGGGAATAGACACCGGGGAGCTGTTTTTT. Translating it yields CASSLSLGGIDTGELFF.

V and J are TRBV7-3 and TRBJ2-1, with 9 nucleotides matching TRBD2. The V gene's germline CDR1 is SGHTA and CDR2 FQGTGA. V shed 1 base and J 4 bases; nucleotides not matched to a gene: 14. The CDR3 runs to 19 residues. The CDR3 region is CASSLRPFLAGNRYNEQFF. DNA of the CDR3: TGTGCCAGCAGCTTAAGGCCTTTTCTAGCGGGAAATCGGTACAATGAGCAGTTCTTC.

This clone has only a few counts. The J gene is TRBJ1-1, the V gene TRBV4-2, with D unclear. Trimming took 1 base from V and 1 from J, leaving 10 bases between them. The CDR3 spans 15 residues. Germline CDR1 reads LGHNA; CDR2 reads YNFKEQ. This CDR3 is CASSQVFQANTEAFF. In nucleotides, the CDR3 is TGTGCCAGCAGCCAAGTTTTTCAGGCGAACACTGAAGCTTTCTTT.

The gene calls are TRBV18 and TRBJ2-3; 7 bases are a match to TRBD2. This CDR3 has 16 amino acids. The ends lost 4 bases at V and 5 bases at J; junction bases unmatched: 12. The V gene's germline CDR1 is KGHSH and CDR2 LQKENI. The CDR3 nucleotides are TGTGCCAGCTCACGGTCGACTAGCCCCAGGGAAGATACGCAGTATTTT. Translated: CASSRSTSPREDTQYF.

The V call is TRBV4-2, the J call TRBJ2-1; 10 nucleotides agree with TRBD2. Germline V gives CDR1 LGHNA, CDR2 YNFKEQ. The J segment lost 4 bases and the V segment lost 8 bases, leaving 8 bases of the junction unmatched. The CDR3 extends over 15 amino acids. CDR3 amino acids: CASSLRAGGYNEQFF. In DNA form, the CDR3 reads TGTGCCAGCTCTCTCCGAGCGGGGGGGTACAATGAGCAGTTCTTC.

The rearrangement links TRBV7-9 to TRBJ2-3; 9 bases align to TRBD2. The CDR3 runs 13 residues. Trimming cost V 5 bases and J 8 bases; bases outside gene matches: 5. Germline assignment: CDR1 SEHNR and CDR2 FQNEAQ (reference sequence). CDR3 sequence: CASSLRLAATQYF. DNA of the CDR3: TGTGCCAGCAGCCTGCGACTAGCGGCTACGCAGTATTTT.

The gene calls are TRBV11-2 and TRBJ2-1, with TRBD2 as a possible D gene (5 bases). The CDR3 loop spans 13 amino acids. CDR1 SGHAT and CDR2 FQNNGV come from the germline V gene. Between the trimmed V and J ends, which lost 5 bases and 7 bases, there was a span of 12 bases. CDR3 in DNA: TGTGCCAGCAGCCCACGGGGTGGGAATGAGCAGTTCTTC. This gives the protein CASSPRGGNEQFF.

The rearrangement uses TRBV29-1 and TRBJ2-5; 7 bases are a match to TRBD1. Germline V gene sequence: CDR1 SQVTM, CDR2 ANQGSEA. Trimming at V came to 1 base and at J to 0 bases, leaving 8 bases not matched to a gene. The CDR3 has 16 residues. The CDR3 DNA follows: TGCAGCGTTGAAGCCCCGTGGACAGGCTACCAAGAGACCCAGTACTTC. It codes for CSVEAPWTGYQETQYF.

This clone was detected a few times. The J gene is TRBJ1-1, the V gene TRBV5-1; no reliable D call. This CDR3 is 13 amino acids long. Trimming left V 2 bases short and J 3 bases short, with 8 bases between. Germline CDR1 reads SGHRS; CDR2 reads YFSETQ. The CDR3, as DNA: TGCGCCAGCAGCTTCACTGTGGACACTGAAGCTTTCTTT. This sequence encodes CASSFTVDTEAFF.

CDR3 sequence (DNA): TGTGCCAGCAGCGGGACTCTCTACGAGCAGTACTTC. This codes for CASSGTLYEQYF. The V gene is TRBV4-2, the J gene TRBJ2-7, with D perhaps TRBD2 (6 bases). Germline assignment: CDR1 LGHNA and CDR2 YNFKEQ. This CDR3 region has 12 residues. Between the trimmed V and J ends, which lost 5 bases and 3 bases, there was a span of 8 bases.

In this sample, this clone turned up a few times. An end of the junction differs from the germline gene, which may be a read error. The J gene is TRBJ2-5, the V gene TRBV7-7, with D maybe TRBD1 (7 bases). Germline CDR1 and CDR2: SSHAT and FNYEAQ (reference sequence). The CDR3 sequence is 13 residues long. CDR3 amino acids: CASSGRGAETQYF. The CDR3 DNA follows: TGTGCTAGCAGCGGCAGGGGGGCCGAGACCCAGTACTTC.

The chain links TRBV28 to TRBJ2-1, with 11 bases identical to TRBD2. The CDR3 consists of 15 residues. With 3 bases clipped from V and 2 bases from J, the junction kept 0 bases outside the gene matches. Germline CDR1 is MDHEN and CDR2 is SYDVKM. CDR3 protein: CASSFSGRAYNEQFF. CDR3 nucleotides: TGTGCCAGCAGTTTTAGCGGGAGGGCCTACAATGAGCAGTTCTTC.

The chain carries TRBV18 and TRBJ2-5; D perhaps matches TRBD2 (5 bases). The CDR3 has 18 amino acids. The V gene lost 4 bases and the J gene lost 1 base, with 22 bases spanning the gap. The V gene's germline CDR1 is KGHSH and CDR2 LQKENI. CDR3 nucleotides: TGTGCCAGCTCACTGAGTCCAAATCTAGCAGAAATCCAAGAGACCCAGTACTTC. It is translated as CASSLSPNLAEIQETQYF.